Below, 28 T cell receptor beta chains from the same sample are listed, as sequenced in a study of regulatory T cells in long-lasting Graves disease. Time point meaning: newly diagnosed GD, antithyroid drugs for less than 3 months. RNA isolated from PBMCs was used to make the TCR library. Arm-PCR with iRepertoire HTBI primers amplified the CDR3 regions for these TCR beta libraries. TCRdb independently ran MiXCR on the multiplex PCR reads; one entry per CDR3 protein. The table has 350,000 to 550,000 distinct CDR3 sequences, under 15% seen once. The sample also formed part of further work on T cells in Graves' hyperthyroidism and ophthalmopathy.

Sequencing used peripheral blood mononuclear cells (PBMCs), obtained at new diagnosis, from a patient treated with antithyroid drugs. The receptors here all came from a woman in her twenties or thirties with Graves disease.

There are many counts of this clonotype. This sequence joins TRBV12-3 or TRBV12-4 and TRBJ2-2; D ambiguous. V dropped 5 bases and J dropped 7 bases, with 17 bases sitting between them. The CDR3 totals 15 residues. Here the CDR3 DNA reads TGTGCCAGCAGTCCGAAACAGTCGGTTGGCGGGGAGCTGTTTTTT. Encoded protein: CASSPKQSVGGELFF.

This clonotype was counted between two and nine times. CDR3 loop: CAISGTSGSTGELFF. CDR3 coding DNA: TGTGCCATCAGTGGGACTAGCGGGAGCACCGGGGAGCTGTTTTTT. The rearrangement links TRBV10-3 to TRBJ2-2; 13 bases agree with TRBD2. V dropped 4 bases and J dropped 4; count of bases not matched to a gene: 0. This CDR3 spans 15 amino acids. Germline CDR1 is ENHRY and CDR2 is SYGVKD.

In its sample, this clonotype was seen a few times. The V and J genes are TRBV5-6 and TRBJ2-1; TRBD2 agrees at 8 bases. The ends lost 4 bases at V and 5 bases at J; junction bases unmatched: 5. The CDR3 is 14 amino acids. From germline, CDR1 is SGHDT and CDR2 YYEEEE. CDR3 nucleotides: TGTGCCAGCAGCATCCTAGCGGGCGACAATGAGCAGTTCTTC. It specifies CASSILAGDNEQFF.

This clonotype occurred a few times. In DNA, the CDR3 is TGTGCCAGCAGCACAGTTCGGGGGCCCTCTGGAAACACCATATATTTT. Protein sequence: CASSTVRGPSGNTIYF. The chain couples TRBV11-2 to TRBJ1-3; D might be TRBD1 (6 bases). The CDR3 is made up of 16 amino acids. Trimming removed 5 bases from V and 0 bases from J, with 14 bases in between. Germline CDR1 SGHAT, CDR2 FQNNGV.

This clonotype was counted ten times or more. The V gene is TRBV7-9, the J gene TRBJ2-7; D is unresolved. Trimming cost V 5 bases and J 0 bases, with 11 bases left between them. Germline V lookup: CDR1 SEHNR, CDR2 FQNEAQ (reference sequence). The CDR3 is 14 residues long. The CDR3 loop reads CASSASRSSYEQYF. The CDR3 region has the DNA TGTGCCAGCAGCGCGAGCAGAAGCTCCTACGAGCAGTACTTC.

This clonotype appeared a few times. The rearrangement links TRBV5-1 to TRBJ2-3; TRBD2 matches at 9 bases. Germline values: CDR1 SGHRS, CDR2 YFSETQ. This CDR3 contains 17 residues. Trimming cost V 0 bases and J 3 bases; bases outside gene matches: 8. In nucleotides, the CDR3 is TGCGCCAGCAGCTTGGCGGGACTAGCCACCGCGACAGATACGCAGTATTTT. This sequence encodes CASSLAGLATATDTQYF.

This clonotype has at least ten counts. The chain joins TRBV18 to TRBJ1-5; 9 bases fit TRBD1. Trimming cost V 5 bases and J 9 bases; bases outside gene matches: 14. CDR3 size: 16 residues. Germline V gene sequence: CDR1 KGHSH, CDR2 LQKENI. CDR3 amino acids: CASSSTGGHLRRPQHF. CDR3 sequence (DNA): TGTGCCAGCTCATCGACAGGGGGTCACCTAAGAAGGCCCCAGCATTTT.

V is TRBV4-2 and J is TRBJ1-1; a possible D gene is TRBD1 (5 bases). The CDR3 is made up of 15 amino acids. Trimming took 1 base from V and 4 from J, leaving 13 bases between them. Germline V gives CDR1 LGHNA, CDR2 YNFKEQ. CDR3 region: CASSQAEGQSTEAFF. CDR3 in DNA: TGTGCCAGCAGCCAAGCCGAGGGGCAGAGCACTGAAGCTTTCTTT.

Note on this clonotype: Just one base apart from a much larger clone, this may be a read error. The chain joins TRBV2 to TRBJ2-1; 7 nucleotides align to TRBD1. CDR1 is SNHLY and CDR2 is FYNNEI in the germline V gene. The CDR3 is made up of 14 amino acids. Trimming cost V 6 bases and J 10 bases; bases outside gene matches: 12. The CDR3 here is CASRETGPSHEQFF. The DNA for the CDR3 is TGTGCCAGCAGGGAGACAGGGCCGAGCCACGAGCAGTTCTTC.

This clonotype was detected many times. The chain carries TRBV7-2 and TRBJ2-5; TRBD2 might be the D (6 bases). V lost 5 bases to trimming and J lost 5 bases, with 15 bases between them. Germline V gene sequence: CDR1 SGHTA, CDR2 FQGNSA. This CDR3 has 14 residues. The CDR3 region has the DNA TGTGCCAGCAGCCGCCGGTCGGGGGTTGAGACCCAGTACTTC. This translates into CASSRRSGVETQYF.

This clonotype was detected a few times. The chain links TRBV4-1 to TRBJ1-4; D remains ambiguous. Germline V gene sequence: CDR1 MGHRA, CDR2 YSYEKL. V lost 6 bases and J lost 3, with 11 bases in between. This CDR3 is 14 amino acids long. The CDR3, as DNA: TGCGCCAGCAGTAAAGTAGGACCTAATGAAAAACTGTTTTTT. Its translation is CASSKVGPNEKLFF.

This clonotype was seen repeatedly, ten times or more. The chain combines TRBV4-1 with TRBJ1-1; D is undetermined. The germline V and J ends were trimmed by 1 base and 2 bases, with 5 bases remaining between them. This CDR3 contains 13 residues. Germline V gene data show CDR1 as MGHRA and CDR2 as YSYEKL. The CDR3 protein is CASSQVSNTEAFF. CDR3 bases: TGCGCCAGCAGCCAAGTGAGCAACACTGAAGCTTTCTTT.

The table lists this clonotype with many counts. The chain is built from TRBV7-9 and TRBJ2-1; 10 bases are a match to TRBD2. J was trimmed by 3 bases and V by 2 bases; bases with no gene match: 16. Germline CDR1 SEHNR, CDR2 FQNEAQ (reference sequence). This CDR3 has 20 amino acids. The CDR3 DNA reads as TGTGCCAGCAGCTTACACACCCCTACTAGCGGGAAGGGGGGCTACAATGAGCAGTTCTTC. This sequence encodes CASSLHTPTSGKGGYNEQFF.

There are many counts of this clonotype. This chain uses TRBV12-3 or TRBV12-4 with TRBJ2-1; 12 bases are shared with TRBD1. The V gene end was trimmed by 3 bases and the J gene end by 8 bases; junction bases not matched to a gene: 5. The CDR3 runs 15 residues. This CDR3 is CASSFPGQGADEQFF. DNA of the CDR3: TGTGCCAGCAGTTTCCCGGGACAGGGGGCCGATGAGCAGTTCTTC.

This clonotype was found a few times. The rearrangement links TRBV20-1 to TRBJ2-7; D unresolved. This CDR3 region has 11 residues. The germline CDR1 and CDR2 sequences are DFQATT and SNEGSKA (reference sequence). Deletions cut 3 bases from V and 3 bases from J, with 6 bases between. CDR3 bases: TGCAGTGCTAGTTTCAGCTACGAGCAGTACTTC. This sequence encodes CSASFSYEQYF.

This clonotype has more than one count but fewer than ten. The genes are TRBV20-1 and TRBJ1-4; D not certain. The CDR3 extends over 13 amino acids. In germline, CDR1 is DFQATT, CDR2 SNEGSKA (reference sequence). Deletions cut 4 bases from V and 7 bases from J, with 13 bases between. Here the CDR3 reads CSAMTGMFEKLFF. The CDR3 coding sequence is TGCAGTGCTATGACTGGAATGTTTGAAAAACTGTTTTTT.

Of note for this clonotype: Since a much larger clone is just one base distant, this may be a read error. V usage is TRBV30 and J usage is TRBJ1-2, with 7 nucleotides matching TRBD1. The CDR3 is 13 residues long. Germline V gene sequence: CDR1 GTSNPN, CDR2 SVGIG (reference sequence). The V gene end was trimmed by 2 bases and the J gene end by 6 bases; junction bases not matched to a gene: 6. This CDR3 is CAWSTGQADGYTF. CDR3 in DNA: TGTGCCTGGAGTACCGGACAGGCGGATGGCTACACCTTC.

V gene TRBV19 combines with J gene TRBJ2-2, with TRBD2 matching over 14 bases. The CDR3 covers 16 residues. J lost 9 bases, V lost 1 base, and 4 bases had no gene match. CDR1 is LNHDA, CDR2 SQIVND, per germline (reference sequence). This chain's CDR3 is CASSIATSGRARELFF. DNA of the CDR3: TGTGCCAGTAGTATAGCGACTAGCGGGAGGGCCCGGGAGCTGTTTTTT.

The chain has TRBV5-5 and TRBJ2-6; D tentatively fits TRBD1 or TRBD2 (5 bases each). This CDR3 has 18 residues. Per germline, CDR1 SGHKS and CDR2 YYEKEE (reference sequence). V lost 5 bases and J 0 bases, leaving 18 bases between the germline ends. Here the CDR3 DNA reads TGTGCCAGCAGTAATCCAGGGACGGTCCCCTCTGGGGCCAACGTCCTGACTTTC. This gives the protein CASSNPGTVPSGANVLTF.

This clonotype was detected ten times or more. The rearrangement uses TRBV20-1 and TRBJ2-7, with D maybe TRBD1 (5 bases). This CDR3 comprises 14 residues. Germline CDR1 reads DFQATT; CDR2 reads SNEGSKA (reference sequence). V lost 5 bases to trimming and J lost 2 bases, with 16 bases between them. The CDR3 DNA reads as TGCAGTGCTTGGCAGGGCGCCGAGACCTACGAGCAGTACTTC. This translates into CSAWQGAETYEQYF.

The genes are TRBV7-9 and TRBJ2-2, with 9 bases aligning to TRBD2. This CDR3 spans 18 amino acids. CDR1 and CDR2 from the germline V gene are SEHNR and FQNEAQ (reference sequence). Germline trimming cut 2 bases from V and 4 bases from J; bases unmatched to any gene: 11. CDR3 amino acids: CASSLFNLSGRITGELFF. As DNA, the CDR3 is TGTGCCAGCAGCTTATTTAATCTTAGCGGGAGAATCACCGGGGAGCTGTTTTTT.

This clonotype was counted at least ten times. The chain uses TRBV11-2 and TRBJ2-2; a possible D gene is TRBD1 (6 bases). Trimming took 4 bases from V and 1 from J, leaving 7 bases between them. Per germline, CDR1 SGHAT and CDR2 FQNNGV. The CDR3 covers 14 residues. In DNA form, the CDR3 reads TGTGCCAGCAGCTCGGGACAGAACACCGGGGAGCTGTTTTTT. Protein product: CASSSGQNTGELFF.

This clonotype was found many times. The chain couples TRBV28 to TRBJ2-1, with 9 bases aligning to TRBD2. V shed 8 bases, J shed 0 bases, and the junction held 8 bases outside the gene matches. This CDR3 is 16 amino acids long. Germline assignment: CDR1 MDHEN and CDR2 SYDVKM. The CDR3, as DNA: TGTGCCAGCGGGATCGGGACTAGCCGCTCCTACAATGAGCAGTTCTTC. This encodes CASGIGTSRSYNEQFF.

The chain combines TRBV30 with TRBJ1-2; D is undetermined. The CDR3 has 14 residues. V dropped 5 bases and J dropped 4 bases, with 17 bases sitting between them. Germline lookup yields CDR1 GTSNPN and CDR2 SVGIG (reference sequence). CDR3 nucleotide sequence: TGTGCCTGGTTCCCTGGCAGGCTGGGCTATGGCTACACCTTC. Translated: CAWFPGRLGYGYTF.

The chain is built from TRBV3-1 and TRBJ2-2; 10 bases are shared with TRBD1. CDR3 size: 15 residues. The J segment lost 7 bases and the V segment lost 4 bases, leaving 6 bases of the junction unmatched. Germline V gene data show CDR1 as LGHDT and CDR2 as YNNKEL (reference sequence). CDR3: CASSPRTGGGGELFF. CDR3 bases: TGTGCCAGCAGCCCACGGACAGGGGGTGGCGGGGAGCTGTTTTTT. Using reference TRBV3-1 and TRBJ2-2 for the parts outside the CDR3, the full variable domain is DTAVSQTPKYLVTQMGNDKSIKCEQNLGHDTMYWYKQDSKKFLKIMFSYNNKELIINETVPNRFSPKSPDKAHLNLHINSLELGDSAVYFCASSPRTGGGGELFFGEGSRLTVL.

This clonotype was detected ten times or more. This rearrangement joins TRBV2 to TRBJ1-1, with a tentative D call TRBD1 (5 bases). The CDR3 is 14 residues long. Per germline, CDR1 SNHLY and CDR2 FYNNEI. V was trimmed by 5 bases and J by 1 base, leaving 11 bases between them. The CDR3 region is CASSNLGANTEAFF. The DNA of the CDR3 is TGTGCCAGCAGTAACCTAGGGGCGAACACTGAAGCTTTCTTT. Supplemented by reference TRBV2 and TRBJ1-1, the full variable domain reads EPEVTQTPSHQVTQMGQEVILRCVPISNHLYFYWYRQILGQKVEFLVSFYNNEISEKSEIFDDQFSVERPDGSNFTLKIRSTKLEDSAMYFCASSNLGANTEAFFGQGTRLTVV.

The chain carries TRBV14 and TRBJ2-3, with 7 positions matching TRBD2. CDR3 length equals 18 residues. J gave up 0 bases and V 4 bases, and 13 bases lay outside the gene matches. Per the germline V gene, CDR1 is SGHDN and CDR2 is FVKESK. In DNA, the CDR3 is TGTGCCAGCAGCCGGCGACTGGCTAGCGGAAGGAGCACAGATACGCAGTATTTT. Translating it yields CASSRRLASGRSTDTQYF.

This clonotype was picked up many times. The chain employs TRBV5-5 and TRBJ2-5; 13 bases agree with TRBD2. The CDR3 contains 16 residues. Germline assignment: CDR1 SGHKS and CDR2 YYEKEE (reference sequence). The V segment lost 3 bases and the J segment 3 bases; nucleotides outside the gene matches: 5. CDR3 loop: CASSSVGLAGKETQYF. CDR3 DNA: TGTGCCAGCAGCTCGGTGGGACTAGCGGGAAAAGAGACCCAGTACTTC.